This T cell receptor beta chain came from a study of cytomegalovirus exposure and HLA in healthy donors. Findings of the study overall: Per a prior analysis, the majority of TCR beta V segments were productive roughly 90% or roughly 30% of the time. Through in vitro validation, a few CMV-associated chains were shown to be specific for CMV antigens. Later, an analysis showed that TCR beta chains associated with HLA were more clonally expanded than others that were equally common.

As concerns this clone: Its matching antigen is unknown.

From germline, CDR1 is LNHDA and CDR2 SQIVND (reference sequence). The CDR3 extends over 15 amino acids. V lost 5 bases and J lost 0, with 11 bases in between. Both 60 Vbeta primers and 13 Jbeta primers went into the PCR. Data came from immunoSEQ multiplex PCR; TCRdb stores just in-frame clones and leaves some out. In the table there are more than 130,000 clones, around three quarters of which are singletons. The source material was PBMCs. The chain is built from TRBV19 and TRBJ1-5; tentative D call: TRBD1 (5 bases). The clonotype was recovered from a man aged 35-49 years in good health and CMV-seropositive. The CDR3 bases are TGTGCCAGTAGTCCGCGGGGGGATAGCAATCAGCCCCAGCATTTT. Its translation: CASSPRGDSNQPQHF.